This TCR beta chain came from a study of CD8+CD57+ T cells in acquired aplastic anemia. Study details: Sorted cells (CD4+ and CD8+) yielded DNA amounts that averaged approximately 3.2 ug.

Details on this clonotype: Its antigen is as yet unknown.

Patients who underwent sequencing had shown CD8+CD57+ cell expansion by flow cytometry. Patients were therapy-naive when their blood was sampled. Points from the study as a whole: A set of more than 25 CD8+ CDR3 sequences was shared between patients and controls, and these sequences appeared highly expressed in patients. Patients and healthy controls showed no significant CD8+ Simpson's diversity difference.

Trimming left V 5 bases short and J 5 bases short, with 16 bases between. The germline V gene has CDR1 SEHNR and CDR2 FQNEAQ (reference sequence). The CDR3 length is 14 residues. Using genomic DNA as the template, TCR beta VDJ and CDR3 profiling was carried out. TCRdb independently ran MiXCR on the reads; one entry per CDR3 protein. Seen here are some 180,000 distinct CDR3 sequences, nearly 65% observed once, and the top ten hold approximately 46%. The specimen sequenced was sorted CD4+, CD8+, or CD8+CD57+ T cells (not recorded which) from PBMCs. This receptor was taken from a human donor with aplastic anemia. This chain uses TRBV7-9 with TRBJ2-7; D gene ambiguous. The CDR3 sequence is CASSATQGGDEQYF. CDR3 nucleotide sequence: TGTGCCAGCAGCGCAACACAAGGTGGGGACGAGCAGTACTTC.